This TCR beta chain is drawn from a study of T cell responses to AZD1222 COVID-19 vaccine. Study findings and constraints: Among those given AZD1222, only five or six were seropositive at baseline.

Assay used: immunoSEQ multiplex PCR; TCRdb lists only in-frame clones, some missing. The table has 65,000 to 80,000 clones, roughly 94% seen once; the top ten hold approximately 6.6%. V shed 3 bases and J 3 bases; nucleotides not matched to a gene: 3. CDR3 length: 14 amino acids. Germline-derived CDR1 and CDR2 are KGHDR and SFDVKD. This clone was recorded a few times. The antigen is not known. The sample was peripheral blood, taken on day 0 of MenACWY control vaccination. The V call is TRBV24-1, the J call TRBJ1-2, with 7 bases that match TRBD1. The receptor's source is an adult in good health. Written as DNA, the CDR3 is TGTGCCACCAGTGATCGTAGGGGGCACTATGGCTACACCTTC. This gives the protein CATSDRRGHYGYTF.